This T cell receptor beta chain was recorded in a study of response to subunit inactivated influenza vaccine (dated by TCRdb to the late 2010s). Looking at the study overall: Deep quantitative profiling of the T cell receptor repertoire was used in the study to follow responses to a trivalent subunit inactivated influenza vaccine.

In the germline V gene, CDR1 corresponds to SGHVS and CDR2 to FQNEAQ. Compared with germline, V lacks 5 bases and J lacks 6 bases; bases without a gene match: 6. The CDR3 sequence holds 13 residues, the cysteine and phenylalanine included. This entry keeps only the CDR3 DNA: 39 bases, framed from base 1. Libraries were made using RT-PCR. Sequencing was carried out with an Illumina HiSeq 2500. TCRdb trimmed the raw reads at Q25, called clones with MiXCR and kept productive beta chains. Each CDR3 protein gets just one entry, which takes the most common genes and DNA from the rows behind it. This sample holds about 540,000 distinct CDR3 sequences; 20% to 25% were observed only once. Around 2.8% of the sample is held by the ten biggest clonotypes. This clonotype appeared a few times. It lacks a known antigen. The input lacks base qualities; no much larger clone sits a single base away. General study outcomes and caveats: The authors proposed that each seasonal influenza vaccination may bring in only a limited number of new T cells.

The sample also formed part of further work on T cells expressing NK-cell markers. That second publication adds: TCR beta cDNA libraries were prepared using 5'RACE template switching, which introduced a universal primer site and unique molecular identifiers. TCR beta-chain repertoires were profiled in sorted CD3+CD56+NKG2C+, CD3+CD56+NKG2C- and CD3+CD56-NKG2C+ T-cell subsets from several donors. Among the eight sequenced donors, only one was HCMV-seronegative, while the other seven were HCMV-seropositive. To restrict sorting to alphabetaTCR-expressing T cells, an anti-gammadeltaTCR antibody was added in several experiments. In six donors, the dominant CD3+CD56+NKG2C+ clonotypes were among the top 10 CD8+ clonotypes and accounted for roughly 1.0-8% of CD8+ T cells. Those dominant clonotypes were again the most abundant among CD3+CD56-NKG2C+ cells in a handful of donors, at roughly 25-60.1%. It remained unclear whether the expanded NKG2C-expressing T cell clones were specific for HCMV antigens. The study sequenced eight donors, all healthy volunteers chosen at random: three men and five women. HCMV serostatus was determined by detecting HCMV-specific IgG in serum with a commercial ELISA kit. Ficoll density gradient centrifugation was used to isolate peripheral blood mononuclear cells from blood. Magnetic immunoseparation with Miltenyi isolation kits was used to isolate CD4+ and CD8+ T cells from PBMC. Synthesis of cDNA was primed from the TCR beta constant segment and was followed by two consecutive PCR amplification steps. Illumina HiSeq 2000/2500, MiSeq or NextSeq was used to sequence libraries as 2 x 150 bp reads. MIGEC handled demultiplexing of the reads and grouping by UMI, while MiTCR was used to assemble and quantify clonotypes. Only TCR cDNA sequences supported by at least two reads were kept to exclude erroneous sequences. The tcR package was used for downstream repertoire analysis, and clonotypes were matched across fractions by CDR3 nucleotide sequence plus V segment. VDJmatch was used to annotate antigen specificity against VDJdb, with one amino acid substitution in CDR3 permitted.

The chain joins TRBV7-8 to TRBJ1-1, with 7 bases aligning to TRBD1. The material sequenced was CD4+ T cells sorted from PBMCs, taken 11 to 12 days after vaccination. This TCR came from a man aged 45-65 years who received an inactivated influenza vaccine. Donor details come from another sample of the same person, matched by shared clones. The CDR3 reads as follows: CASSVDRDAEAFF. The DNA is as follows: TGTGCCAGCAGCGTCGACAGGGACGCTGAAGCTTTCTTT.